The clone carrying this T cell receptor (beta chain) has at least ten counts. Its target is not known. A universal primer site was incorporated via template switching, and the cDNA contained unique molecular identifiers. A single record per CDR3 protein comes from TCRdb applying MiXCR to the 5' RACE reads. The sample lists 350,000 to 450,000 distinct CDR3 sequences; about 18% were seen once. The sample is drawn from a study of identical twins. Overall study results and limits: Researchers caution that invariant MAIT and iNKT cells could partly confound zero-insertion analyses. Out-of-frame TCR alpha sharing in monozygotic twins exceeded recombination model predictions. With beta out-of-frame sequences, excess sharing by twins was weaker.

The CDR3 is made up of 12 amino acids. The trim removed 7 bases at V and 2 bases at J, leaving 4 bases unmatched. Germline V gives CDR1 DFQATT, CDR2 SNEGSKA (reference sequence). The receptor comes from a man aged 50 to 60 in good health. The chain recombines TRBV20-1 with TRBJ2-7, with TRBD1 identical over 8 bases. Specimen: naive T cells sorted from blood. CDR3 amino acids: CSGGQATYEQYF. In nucleotides, the CDR3 is TGCAGTGGGGGACAGGCTACCTACGAGCAGTACTTC.